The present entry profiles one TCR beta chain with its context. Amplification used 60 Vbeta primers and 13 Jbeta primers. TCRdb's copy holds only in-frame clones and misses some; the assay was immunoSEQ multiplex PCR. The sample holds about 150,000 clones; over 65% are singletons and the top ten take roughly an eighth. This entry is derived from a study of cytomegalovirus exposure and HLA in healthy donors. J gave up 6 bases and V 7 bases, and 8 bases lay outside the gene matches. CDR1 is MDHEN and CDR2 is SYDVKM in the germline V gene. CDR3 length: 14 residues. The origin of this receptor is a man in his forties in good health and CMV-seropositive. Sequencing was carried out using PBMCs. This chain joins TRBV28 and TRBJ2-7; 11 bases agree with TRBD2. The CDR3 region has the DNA TGTGCCAGCACCCTGACTAGCGGGGTGGGCGAGCAGTACTTC. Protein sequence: CASTLTSGVGEQYF.